This T cell receptor beta chain comes out of a study of blood T cell repertoires in COVID-19. Study context: Material from acute and convalescent COVID-19 was sourced from the United States, Italy and Spain.

In the original analysis: Reference gene primer amplification gave nucleated cell count estimates. Sequencing used immunoSEQ multiplex PCR; TCRdb keeps in-frame clones, though not all of them. That table supplies the V and J calls and clone size; D and trimming were determined from the DNA. This sample has roughly 180,000 clones, with roughly 76% found just once. CDR3 size: 17 residues. After removal of 1 base from V and 1 base from J, the junction contained 9 bases not matched to a gene. Germline V gene sequence: CDR1 SGHDN, CDR2 FVKESK. Seattle enrolled patients during active infection and tracked them longitudinally.

V is TRBV14 and J is TRBJ1-2; 7 positions agree with TRBD1. The sample was peripheral blood. The receptor was isolated from a woman aged 40 to 49 with COVID-19, enrolled during active disease. The CDR3 is CASSQAPGQKLNYGYTF. The CDR3 DNA follows: TGTGCCAGCAGCCAAGCCCCGGGACAGAAACTTAACTATGGCTACACCTTC.